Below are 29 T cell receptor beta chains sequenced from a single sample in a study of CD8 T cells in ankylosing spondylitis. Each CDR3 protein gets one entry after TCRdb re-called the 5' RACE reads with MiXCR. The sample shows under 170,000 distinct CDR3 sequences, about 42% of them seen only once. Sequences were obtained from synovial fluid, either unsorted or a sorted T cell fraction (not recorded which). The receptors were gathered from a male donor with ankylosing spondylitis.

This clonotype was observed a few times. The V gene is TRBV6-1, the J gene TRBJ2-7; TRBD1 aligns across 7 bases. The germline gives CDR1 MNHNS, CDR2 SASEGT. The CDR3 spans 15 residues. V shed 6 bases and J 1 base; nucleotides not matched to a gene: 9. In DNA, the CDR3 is TGTGCCAGCAGCCCCGGGACAGTCAATTCCTACGAGCAGTACTTC. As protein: CASSPGTVNSYEQYF.

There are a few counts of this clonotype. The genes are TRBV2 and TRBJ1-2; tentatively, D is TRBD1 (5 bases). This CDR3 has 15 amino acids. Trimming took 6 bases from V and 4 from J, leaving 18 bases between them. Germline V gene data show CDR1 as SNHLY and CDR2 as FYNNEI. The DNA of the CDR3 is TGTGCCAGCAGAGGCGGGGCAGGGAGGATCTATGGCTACACCTTC. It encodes CASRGGAGRIYGYTF.

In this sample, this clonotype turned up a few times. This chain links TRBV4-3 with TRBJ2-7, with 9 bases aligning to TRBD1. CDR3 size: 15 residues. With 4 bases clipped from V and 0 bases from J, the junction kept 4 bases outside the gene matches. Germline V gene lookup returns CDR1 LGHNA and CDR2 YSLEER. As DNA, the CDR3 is TGCGCCAGCAGCCCCGACAGGGGGAGCTCCTACGAGCAGTACTTC. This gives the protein CASSPDRGSSYEQYF.

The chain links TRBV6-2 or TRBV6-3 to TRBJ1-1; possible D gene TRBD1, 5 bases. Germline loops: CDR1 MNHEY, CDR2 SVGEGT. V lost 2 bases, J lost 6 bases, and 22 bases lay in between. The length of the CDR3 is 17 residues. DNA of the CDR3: TGTGCCAGCAGTTACAGGTGGCAGGGATGGCAAACTTCTGAAGCTTTCTTT. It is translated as CASSYRWQGWQTSEAFF.

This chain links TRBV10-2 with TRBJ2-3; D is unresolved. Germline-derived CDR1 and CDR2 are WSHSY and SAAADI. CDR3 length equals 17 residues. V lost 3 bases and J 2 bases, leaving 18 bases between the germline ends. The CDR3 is CASSEGLASLLTDTQYF. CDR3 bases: TGCGCCAGCAGTGAAGGTCTGGCTAGTCTTCTCACAGATACGCAGTATTTT.

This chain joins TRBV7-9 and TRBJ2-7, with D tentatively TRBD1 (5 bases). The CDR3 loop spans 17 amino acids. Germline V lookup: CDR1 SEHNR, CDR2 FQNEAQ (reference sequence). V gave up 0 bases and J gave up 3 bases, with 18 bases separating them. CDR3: CASSLAAGYRKVYEQYF. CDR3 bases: TGTGCCAGCAGCTTAGCGGCAGGGTATCGGAAGGTCTACGAGCAGTACTTC.

The CDR3 DNA follows: TGCAGTGCTAGAGATGACCTAGGGACAGGGGCCGGCTCCTACAATGAGCAGTTCTTC. Its protein is CSARDDLGTGAGSYNEQFF. The chain recombines TRBV20-1 with TRBJ2-1; TRBD1 agrees at 10 bases. Germline assignment: CDR1 DFQATT and CDR2 SNEGSKA (reference sequence). V dropped 0 bases and J dropped 0; count of bases not matched to a gene: 11. The CDR3 loop spans 19 amino acids.

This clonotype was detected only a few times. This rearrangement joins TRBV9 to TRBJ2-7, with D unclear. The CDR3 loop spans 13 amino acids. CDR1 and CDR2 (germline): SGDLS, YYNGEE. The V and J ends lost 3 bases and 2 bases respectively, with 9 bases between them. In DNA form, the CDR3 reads TGTGCCAGCAGCGCCGGGTCTCCCTACGAGCAGTACTTC. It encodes CASSAGSPYEQYF.

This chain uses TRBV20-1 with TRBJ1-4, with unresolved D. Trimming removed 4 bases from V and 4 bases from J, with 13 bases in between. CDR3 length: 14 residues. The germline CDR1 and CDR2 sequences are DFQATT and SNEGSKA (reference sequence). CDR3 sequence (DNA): TGCAGTGCTACGGCATGGGAAGATAATGAAAAACTGTTTTTT. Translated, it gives CSATAWEDNEKLFF.

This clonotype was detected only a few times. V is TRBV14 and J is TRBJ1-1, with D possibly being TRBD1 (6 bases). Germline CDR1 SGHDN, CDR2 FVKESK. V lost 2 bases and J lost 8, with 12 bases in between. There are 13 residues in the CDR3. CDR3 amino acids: CASSQLTGTEAFF. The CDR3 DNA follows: TGTGCCAGCAGCCAATTGACAGGCACAGAAGCTTTCTTT.

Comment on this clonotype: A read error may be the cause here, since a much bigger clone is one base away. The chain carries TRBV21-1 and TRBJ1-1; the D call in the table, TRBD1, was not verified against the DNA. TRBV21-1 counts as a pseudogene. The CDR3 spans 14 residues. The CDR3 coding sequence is TGTGCCAGCAGCCCGGGACACCCGAACACTGAAGCTTTCTTT. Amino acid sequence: CASSPGHPNTEAFF.

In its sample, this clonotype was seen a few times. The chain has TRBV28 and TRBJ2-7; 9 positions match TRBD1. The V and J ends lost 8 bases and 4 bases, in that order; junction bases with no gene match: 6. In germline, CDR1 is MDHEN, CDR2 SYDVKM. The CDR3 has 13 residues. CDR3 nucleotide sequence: TGTGCCAGCGGAAGACAGGGGGTTTACGAGCAGTACTTC. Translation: CASGRQGVYEQYF.

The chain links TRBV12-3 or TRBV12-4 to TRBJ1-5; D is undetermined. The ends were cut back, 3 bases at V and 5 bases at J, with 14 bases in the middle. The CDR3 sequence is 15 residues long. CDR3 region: CASSLVGYHHQPQHF. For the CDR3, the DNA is TGTGCCAGCAGTTTGGTGGGATATCATCATCAGCCCCAGCATTTT.

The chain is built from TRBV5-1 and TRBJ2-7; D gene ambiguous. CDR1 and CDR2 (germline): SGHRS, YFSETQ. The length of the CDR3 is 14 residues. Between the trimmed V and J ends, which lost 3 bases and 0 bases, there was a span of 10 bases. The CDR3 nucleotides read TGCGCCAGCAGCTGGGTTGGCGGCTCCTACGAGCAGTACTTC. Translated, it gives CASSWVGGSYEQYF.

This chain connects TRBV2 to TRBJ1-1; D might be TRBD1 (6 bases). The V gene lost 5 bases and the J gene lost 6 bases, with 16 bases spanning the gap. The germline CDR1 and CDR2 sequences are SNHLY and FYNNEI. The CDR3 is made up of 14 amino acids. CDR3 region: CASSHPVGGPEAFF. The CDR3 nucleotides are TGTGCCAGCAGTCATCCTGTAGGGGGACCTGAAGCTTTCTTT.

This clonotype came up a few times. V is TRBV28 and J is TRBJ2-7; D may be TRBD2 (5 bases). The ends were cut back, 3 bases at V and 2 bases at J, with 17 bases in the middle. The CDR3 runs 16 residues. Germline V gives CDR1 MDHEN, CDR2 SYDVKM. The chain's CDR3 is CASSLGVTGSPYEQYF. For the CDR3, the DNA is TGTGCCAGCAGTTTGGGAGTGACCGGATCCCCCTACGAGCAGTACTTC.

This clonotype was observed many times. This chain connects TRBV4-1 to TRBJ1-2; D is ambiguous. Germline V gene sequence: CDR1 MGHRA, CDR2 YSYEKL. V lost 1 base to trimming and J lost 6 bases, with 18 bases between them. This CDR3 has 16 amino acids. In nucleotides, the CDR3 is TGCGCCAGCAGCCAAGTATGGACCGCTCGGAATAATGGCTACACCTTC. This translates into CASSQVWTARNNGYTF.

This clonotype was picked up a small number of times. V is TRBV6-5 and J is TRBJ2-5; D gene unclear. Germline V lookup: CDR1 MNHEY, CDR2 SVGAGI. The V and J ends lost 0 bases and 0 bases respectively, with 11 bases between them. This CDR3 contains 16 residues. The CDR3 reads CASSYSLGSYQETQYF. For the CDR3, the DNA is TGTGCCAGCAGTTACTCGCTAGGATCGTACCAAGAGACCCAGTACTTC.

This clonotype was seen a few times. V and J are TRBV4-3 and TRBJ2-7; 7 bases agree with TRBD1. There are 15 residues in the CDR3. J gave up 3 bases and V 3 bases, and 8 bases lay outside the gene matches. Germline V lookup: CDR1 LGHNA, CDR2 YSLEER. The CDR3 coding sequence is TGCGCCAGCAGCCACAGACAGGGTTGGTTCTACGAGCAGTACTTC. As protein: CASSHRQGWFYEQYF.

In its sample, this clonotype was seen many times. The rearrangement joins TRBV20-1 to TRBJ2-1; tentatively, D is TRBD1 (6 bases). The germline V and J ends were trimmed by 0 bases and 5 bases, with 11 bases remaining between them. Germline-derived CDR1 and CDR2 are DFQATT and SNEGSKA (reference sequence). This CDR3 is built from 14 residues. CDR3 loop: CSAREYRAHNEQFF. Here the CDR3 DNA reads TGCAGTGCTAGAGAGTACAGGGCACACAATGAGCAGTTCTTC.

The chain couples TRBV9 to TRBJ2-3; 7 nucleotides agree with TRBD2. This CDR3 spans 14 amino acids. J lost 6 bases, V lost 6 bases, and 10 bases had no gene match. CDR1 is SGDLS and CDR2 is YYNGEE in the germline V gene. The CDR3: CASTYAGELDTQYF. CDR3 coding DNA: TGTGCCAGCACCTATGCGGGAGAACTGGATACGCAGTATTTT.

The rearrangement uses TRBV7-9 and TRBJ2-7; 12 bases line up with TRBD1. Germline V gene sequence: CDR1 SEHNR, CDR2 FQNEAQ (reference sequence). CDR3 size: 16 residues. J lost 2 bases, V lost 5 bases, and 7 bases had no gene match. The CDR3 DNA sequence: TGTGCCAGCAGCGCCGGGACAGGGGGCATTCCCTACGAGCAGTACTTC. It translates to CASSAGTGGIPYEQYF.

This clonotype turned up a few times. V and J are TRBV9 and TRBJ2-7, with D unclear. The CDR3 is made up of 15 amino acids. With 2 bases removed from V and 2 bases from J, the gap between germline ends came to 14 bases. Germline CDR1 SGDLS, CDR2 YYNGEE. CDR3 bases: TGTGCCAGCAGCGTGGGCTCTGAGTCCCCCTACGAGCAGTACTTC. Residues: CASSVGSESPYEQYF.

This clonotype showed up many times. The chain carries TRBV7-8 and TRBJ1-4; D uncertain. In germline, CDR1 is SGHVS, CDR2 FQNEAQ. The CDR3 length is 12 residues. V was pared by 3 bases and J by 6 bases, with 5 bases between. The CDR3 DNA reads TGTGCCAGCAGCTTTGGGGATGAAAAACTGTTTTTT. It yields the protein CASSFGDEKLFF. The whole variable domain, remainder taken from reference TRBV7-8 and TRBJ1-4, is GAGVSQSPRYKVAKRGQDVALRCDPISGHVSLFWYQQALGQGPEFLTYFQNEAQLDKSGLPSDRFFAERPEGSVSTLKIQRTQQEDSAVYLCASSFGDEKLFFGSGTQLSVL.

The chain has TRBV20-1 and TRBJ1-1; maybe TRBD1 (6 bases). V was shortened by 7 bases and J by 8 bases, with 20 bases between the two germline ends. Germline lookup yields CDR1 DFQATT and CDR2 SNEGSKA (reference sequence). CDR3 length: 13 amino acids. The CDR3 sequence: CSVRSGGLGEAFF. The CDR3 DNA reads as TGCAGTGTTCGAAGCGGGGGCCTGGGAGAAGCTTTCTTT.

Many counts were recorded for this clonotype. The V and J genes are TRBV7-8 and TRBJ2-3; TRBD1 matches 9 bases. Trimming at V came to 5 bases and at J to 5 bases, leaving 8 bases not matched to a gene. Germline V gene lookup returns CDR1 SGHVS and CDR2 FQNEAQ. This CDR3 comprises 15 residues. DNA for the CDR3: TGTGCCAGCAGCCTCCCCCCGGGACAGGGAGATACGCAGTATTTT. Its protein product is CASSLPPGQGDTQYF.

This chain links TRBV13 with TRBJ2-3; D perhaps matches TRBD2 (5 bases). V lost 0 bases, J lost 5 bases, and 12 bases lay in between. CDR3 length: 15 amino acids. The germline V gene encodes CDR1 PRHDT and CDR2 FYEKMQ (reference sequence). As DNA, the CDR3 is TGTGCCAGCAGCTTAGGCCTCCTCGGGGAAGATACGCAGTATTTT. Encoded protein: CASSLGLLGEDTQYF.

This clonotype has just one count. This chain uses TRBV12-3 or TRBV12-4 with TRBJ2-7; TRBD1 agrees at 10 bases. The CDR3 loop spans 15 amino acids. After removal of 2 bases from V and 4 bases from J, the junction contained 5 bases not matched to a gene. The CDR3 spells CASSLFTDRGYEQYF. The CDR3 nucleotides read TGTGCCAGCAGTTTATTCACGGACAGGGGGTACGAGCAGTACTTC.

CDR3 amino acids: CASSLGKLGHLTSEQYF. The CDR3 DNA is TGCGCCAGCAGCTTGGGTAAGCTGGGACACCTTACTAGCGAGCAGTACTTC. The chain combines TRBV5-1 with TRBJ2-7; tentatively, D is TRBD1 (6 bases). V was pared by 0 bases and J by 6 bases, with 22 bases between. The CDR3 is 17 amino acids. CDR1 and CDR2 from the germline V gene are SGHRS and YFSETQ.